The present T cell receptor (beta chain) was sequenced within a study of Graves' ophthalmopathy and Graves' hyperthyroidism listed by TCRdb under 2018. The study in broad terms: Peripheral blood was collected before any treatment was given, at the time of initial diagnosis. To explore V-J signatures that distinguish ophthalmopathy from hyperthyroidism, a discovery set of 100 patients was enrolled, made up of 40 to 45 with ophthalmopathy and around 60 with stable hyperthyroidism. An independent validation cohort comprised 18 hyperthyroidism patients and around 16 patients who later progressed from hyperthyroidism to ophthalmopathy. The 100 discovery patients were divided at random into training and test sets in a 7:3 ratio. The study used signatures of the TCR beta repertoire to tell Graves' ophthalmopathy apart from Graves' hyperthyroidism and to predict which patients would progress to ophthalmopathy. In over five hyperthyroidism patients, T-cell repertoires of thyroid tissue and blood were compared. Following sampling, methimazole starting at 30 mg daily was administered to hyperthyroidism patients, and high-dose intravenous methylprednisolone was administered to ophthalmopathy patients. In total, over 130 blood samples were TCR-sequenced: some 43 ophthalmopathy, some 75 hyperthyroidism and approximately 17 hyperthyroidism-to-ophthalmopathy patients. Broad study findings and their caveats: In validation, the model predicted ophthalmopathy progression with less than 71% sensitivity and 72.22% specificity; some 13 predicted patients were CT-confirmed with GO in a median of roughly 6.8 months. No statistical method was used to set the sample size in advance, and the investigators knew which group each participant was assigned to. The 13-signature model separated ophthalmopathy from stable hyperthyroidism with 85% to 90% sensitivity and about 81% specificity in cross-validation, and 80%/75% in the test set. Most of the expanded thyroid clonotypes with a frequency above 0.001 were also detected in blood, and it was suggested that the thyroid immune response may be reflected by blood repertoires.

For repertoire sequencing, the TCR beta CDR3 regions were amplified from RNA transcripts. The first round of RT-PCR was done with HTBI primers and the Qiagen OneStep RT-PCR kit, and was followed by a second round of multiplex PCR, then size selection and purification. Libraries were sequenced on an Illumina HiSeq2000 using paired-end 100 bp reads. On the study's bioinformatics: SOAPnuke was used for read processing, and reads with adapters, uncalled bases, a mean Phred below 15, or no exact constant-primer or identifier match were discarded. COPE v1.2.5 was used to merge high-quality paired reads. Unique nucleotide sequences were defined as clonotypes and aligned to IMGT TRB V, D and J references using MiTCR v1.1. Only V-J combinations with frequency above 0.0001 were analysed, covering about 99% of repertoires. For each V-J combination, a TCR clonal expansion and chaos score was defined as F50 clonal expansion divided by the chaos observed in the TCRdist matrix. Welch's t-statistics and random forest were used to narrow the features down to more than 10 V-J combinations, which were then fed into a naive Bayes classifier. The similarity between thyroid and blood repertoires was quantified using the Morisita-Horn index. Using fastp trimming at Q25 and MiXCR clonotype assembly, TCRdb reanalyzed the public sequencing data and kept in-frame beta chains. A single entry per CDR3 protein holds the most common genes and DNA from its merged rows. The V and J calls were determined by TCRdb, not by the authors. The sample table holds 450,000 or so distinct CDR3 sequences, of which 13% to 15% were seen once. The ten largest clones capture 9.8% of the sample.

Comment on this clonotype: No cognate antigen has been identified for it. Base qualities are not recorded, but no much larger clone differs from it by a single base.

Inclusive of the bounding cysteine and phenylalanine, the CDR3 is 13 residues long. Only the CDR3 portion is preserved as DNA: 39 bases, with reading frame beginning at the first base. CDR1 and CDR2, per the germline V gene (reference sequence), are DFQATT and SNEGSKA. Ophthalmopathy patients had moderately to severely active disease, Clinical Activity Score of at least 3, NOSPECS grade of at least 4, and disease duration under 3 months. Patients were excluded if they had other autoimmune diseases, uncontrolled infections, pregnancy or lactation. Diagnosis was based on clinical symptoms, serum thyroxine, TRAb, thyroid ultrasound and orbital computed tomography. PBMCs were isolated from more than 8 ml of fresh peripheral blood by Ficoll-Paque density gradient centrifugation. Total RNA was extracted using Trizol reagent, and RNA quality was checked on an Agilent 2100 Bioanalyzer.

The chain joins TRBV20-1 to TRBJ1-5; TRBD1 might be the D gene, on 5 matching bases. The origin of this receptor is a woman in her twenties or thirties with Graves' ophthalmopathy. Donor details come from another sample of the same person, matched by shared clones. The sequencing sample was made of blood. The encoded CDR3 is CSLRVGGNQPQHF. In nucleotides, the sequence is TGCAGCCTAAGGGTGGGGGGCAATCAGCCCCAGCATTTT.